This is a list of T cell receptor beta chains from one sample in a study of response to subunit inactivated influenza vaccine. TCRdb re-called the RT-PCR reads through MiXCR, storing one row per CDR3 protein. The table includes around 570,000 distinct CDR3 sequences, roughly 10% detected once. These data are also associated with another study on T cells expressing NK-cell markers.

This specimen was PBMCs from blood, taken on the day of vaccination. These TCRs come from a man aged 45-65 years who received an inactivated influenza vaccine. Each CDR3 is given with its conserved first and last residue. D genes are given only for firm matches. Where a row states a size, it is once, few, many or the class of an expanded clone; other rows omit it.

j_call: TRBJ2-7; d_call: -; v_call: TRBV24-1; clone_size: -; cdr3_nt: TGTGCCACCAGTGATCCAAACTCGGGAGCTTACGAGCAGTACTTC; cdr3_aa: CATSDPNSGAYEQYF
j_call: TRBJ2-2; d_call: -; v_call: TRBV6-2/TRBV6-3; clone_size: few; cdr3_nt: TGTGCCAGCAGTTACCGGGCGAATCGTCGTCCGGGGATGAACACCGGGGAGCTGTTTTTT; cdr3_aa: CASSYRANRRPGMNTGELFF
j_call: TRBJ2-7; d_call: TRBD2; v_call: TRBV6-2/TRBV6-3; clone_size: -; cdr3_nt: TGTGCCAGCAGTTACACTAGCGGGAGCCGTGAGCAGTACTTC; cdr3_aa: CASSYTSGSREQYF
j_call: TRBJ2-2; d_call: -; v_call: TRBV11-2; clone_size: many; cdr3_nt: TGTGCCAGCAGGCCCTTCAAGGGCAGGGTGAACACCGGGGAGCTGTTTTTT; cdr3_aa: CASRPFKGRVNTGELFF
j_call: TRBJ2-7; d_call: TRBD2; v_call: TRBV10-1; clone_size: -; cdr3_nt: TGCGCCAGCAGTGATCGGGGACTAGCTCTCGGCGAGCAGTACTTC; cdr3_aa: CASSDRGLALGEQYF
j_call: TRBJ1-4; d_call: TRBD1; v_call: TRBV29-1; clone_size: few; cdr3_nt: TGCAGCGTTGTCGGACAGGGTTATGAAAAACTGTTTTTT; cdr3_aa: CSVVGQGYEKLFF
j_call: TRBJ2-7; d_call: -; v_call: TRBV6-6; clone_size: -; cdr3_nt: TGTGCCAGCAGTAGCCGGGCCTCACCGCAGCAGTACTTC; cdr3_aa: CASSSRASPQQYF
j_call: TRBJ2-3; d_call: TRBD1; v_call: TRBV24-1; clone_size: few; cdr3_nt: TGTGCCACCAGTGATCTGGGACAGGGCCTACCAGATACGCAGTATTTT; cdr3_aa: CATSDLGQGLPDTQYF
j_call: TRBJ1-2; d_call: -; v_call: TRBV5-1; clone_size: many; cdr3_nt: TGCGCCAGCAGCCAAAACCCCGCCAGAGGGGGAATCGACACCTTC; cdr3_aa: CASSQNPARGGIDTF
j_call: TRBJ2-7; d_call: -; v_call: TRBV6-4; clone_size: -; cdr3_nt: TGTGCCAGCAGGACATCCCGAGGAGCTCCCGGGTGCTACGAGCAGTACTTC; cdr3_aa: CASRTSRGAPGCYEQYF
j_call: TRBJ2-7; d_call: TRBD2; v_call: TRBV10-3; clone_size: many; cdr3_nt: TGTGCCATCAGTGGAGGGAAAGCGGGGGAGCAGTACTTC; cdr3_aa: CAISGGKAGEQYF
j_call: TRBJ2-7; d_call: -; v_call: TRBV12-3/TRBV12-4; clone_size: many; cdr3_nt: TGTGCCAGCAGTTTTTCCCCCGGGGCGTACTACGAGCAGTACTTC; cdr3_aa: CASSFSPGAYYEQYF
j_call: TRBJ2-1; d_call: -; v_call: TRBV5-1; clone_size: many; cdr3_nt: TGCGCCAGCAGCTTGAATGTGGGGAGCTCCTACAATGAGCAGTTCTTC; cdr3_aa: CASSLNVGSSYNEQFF
j_call: TRBJ2-1; d_call: -; v_call: TRBV20-1; clone_size: -; cdr3_nt: TGCAGTGCTAAAGGACACGGGCTAGGTGGAATCTCCTACAATGAGCAGTTCTTC; cdr3_aa: CSAKGHGLGGISYNEQFF
j_call: TRBJ2-2; d_call: -; v_call: TRBV7-3; clone_size: few; cdr3_nt: TGTGCCAGCAGCTTCGGCTGGGCGAACACCGGGGAGCTGTTTTTT; cdr3_aa: CASSFGWANTGELFF
j_call: TRBJ2-2; d_call: TRBD2; v_call: TRBV11-2; clone_size: -; cdr3_nt: TGTGCCAGCAGCTTAGTGTCTAGCGGGAGAGCGAACACCGGGGAGCTGTTTTTT; cdr3_aa: CASSLVSSGRANTGELFF
j_call: TRBJ2-1; d_call: -; v_call: TRBV6-2/TRBV6-3; clone_size: -; cdr3_nt: TGTGCCAGCAACGTGGACGGATCCTCCTACAATGAGCAGTTCTTC; cdr3_aa: CASNVDGSSYNEQFF
j_call: TRBJ2-5; d_call: TRBD2; v_call: TRBV12-3/TRBV12-4; clone_size: -; cdr3_nt: TGTGCCAGCACCCATCTAGCGGGGGAGGAGACCCAGTACTTC; cdr3_aa: CASTHLAGEETQYF
j_call: TRBJ1-1; d_call: -; v_call: TRBV30; clone_size: -; cdr3_nt: TGTGCCTGGAGACCCACCCCCGGCACTGAAGCTTTCTTT; cdr3_aa: CAWRPTPGTEAFF
j_call: TRBJ2-4; d_call: -; v_call: TRBV4-2; clone_size: few; cdr3_nt: TGTGTCAGCAGCCAATCCCGGGGTGTTCTCAACATTCAGTACTTC; cdr3_aa: CVSSQSRGVLNIQYF
j_call: TRBJ1-1; d_call: -; v_call: TRBV27; clone_size: many; cdr3_nt: TGTGCCAGCAGCCCCCACGCGAGGGGCCGATGGAACACTGAAGCTTTCTTT; cdr3_aa: CASSPHARGRWNTEAFF
j_call: TRBJ2-3; d_call: -; v_call: TRBV15; clone_size: many; cdr3_nt: TGTGCCACCAGCAGACGACCCGGACAGCCAACCTCTACAGATACGCAGTATTTT; cdr3_aa: CATSRRPGQPTSTDTQYF
j_call: TRBJ2-4; d_call: -; v_call: TRBV24-1; clone_size: -; cdr3_nt: TGTGCCACTTTTTACAGGGAACTAGCCAAAAACATTCAGTACTTC; cdr3_aa: CATFYRELAKNIQYF
j_call: TRBJ2-3; d_call: TRBD2; v_call: TRBV10-3; clone_size: -; cdr3_nt: TGTGCCATCAGTGACACTAGCGGGAGTGGCGATACGCAGTATTTT; cdr3_aa: CAISDTSGSGDTQYF
j_call: TRBJ2-2; d_call: -; v_call: TRBV29-1; clone_size: few; cdr3_nt: TGCACAGCCGGGACGTTGAACACCGGGGAGCTGTTTTTT; cdr3_aa: CTAGTLNTGELFF
j_call: TRBJ2-6; d_call: TRBD1; v_call: TRBV5-1; clone_size: -; cdr3_nt: TGCGCCAGCAGCCTAGGTCCGGGACAGGGGTTTTCTGGGGCCAACGTCCTGACTTTC; cdr3_aa: CASSLGPGQGFSGANVLTF
j_call: TRBJ2-1; d_call: TRBD1; v_call: TRBV5-1; clone_size: -; cdr3_nt: TGCGCCAGCAGCTTGCAACCGGGACAGGAATACAGTGAGCAGTTCTTC; cdr3_aa: CASSLQPGQEYSEQFF
j_call: TRBJ2-2; d_call: TRBD1; v_call: TRBV6-5; clone_size: few; cdr3_nt: TGTGCCAGCAGTTACTCGGGGACAGGGAAGGACACCGGGGAGCTGTTTTTT; cdr3_aa: CASSYSGTGKDTGELFF
j_call: TRBJ2-5; d_call: -; v_call: TRBV4-3; clone_size: many; cdr3_nt: TGCGCCAGCAGCCAAGATCATAACCAGCGGGAGACCCAGTACTTC; cdr3_aa: CASSQDHNQRETQYF
j_call: TRBJ2-7; d_call: -; v_call: TRBV20-1; clone_size: -; cdr3_nt: TGCAGTGCTAGGTCCGGGGGCTATATGAGGTACGAGCAGTACTTC; cdr3_aa: CSARSGGYMRYEQYF
j_call: TRBJ2-3; d_call: TRBD2; v_call: TRBV11-2; clone_size: -; cdr3_nt: TGTGCCAGCAGCTCGAACACCGGGACTAGCCTCACAGATACGCAGTATTTT; cdr3_aa: CASSSNTGTSLTDTQYF
j_call: TRBJ2-2; d_call: TRBD1; v_call: TRBV5-6; clone_size: few; cdr3_nt: TGTGCCAGCACCATTACGGGACAGGGGCTCCTTGGGGAGCTGTTTTTT; cdr3_aa: CASTITGQGLLGELFF
j_call: TRBJ1-1; d_call: TRBD1; v_call: TRBV5-5; clone_size: many; cdr3_nt: TGTGCCAGCAGCTTGGCGGCAGGGGGTGAAGCTTTCTTT; cdr3_aa: CASSLAAGGEAFF
j_call: TRBJ2-2; d_call: -; v_call: TRBV25-1; clone_size: many; cdr3_nt: TGTGCCAGCAGTGAATTTGGGACGACAAACACCGGGGAGCTGTTTTTT; cdr3_aa: CASSEFGTTNTGELFF
j_call: TRBJ2-2; d_call: TRBD1; v_call: TRBV12-3/TRBV12-4; clone_size: few; cdr3_nt: TGTGCCAGTTACAGGGGCCCCGGGGAGCTGTTTTTT; cdr3_aa: CASYRGPGELFF
j_call: TRBJ2-7; d_call: -; v_call: TRBV10-3; clone_size: many; cdr3_nt: TGTGCCATCAGTGAAACCGAGCTATCCTACGAGCAGTACTTC; cdr3_aa: CAISETELSYEQYF
j_call: TRBJ1-6; d_call: -; v_call: TRBV27; clone_size: -; cdr3_nt: TGTGCCAGCAGTGAACGCAATCGTAATTCACCCCTCCACTTT; cdr3_aa: CASSERNRNSPLHF
j_call: TRBJ2-7; d_call: TRBD2; v_call: TRBV5-1; clone_size: -; cdr3_nt: TGCGCCAGCAGCCAGGGACTAGCCGAGCAGTACTTC; cdr3_aa: CASSQGLAEQYF
j_call: TRBJ2-3; d_call: TRBD2; v_call: TRBV7-9; clone_size: -; cdr3_nt: TGTGCCAGCAGCTGGACTAGCGGGGGGGCCACAGATACGCAGTATTTT; cdr3_aa: CASSWTSGGATDTQYF
j_call: TRBJ1-1; d_call: -; v_call: TRBV4-2; clone_size: few; cdr3_nt: TGTGCCAGCAGCCAGGAGGGGGGGAGCACTGAAGCTTTCTTT; cdr3_aa: CASSQEGGSTEAFF
j_call: TRBJ1-2; d_call: -; v_call: TRBV29-1; clone_size: few; cdr3_nt: TGCAGCGTTGAAGGCGGCAGGTATAATGGCTACACCTTC; cdr3_aa: CSVEGGRYNGYTF
j_call: TRBJ1-1; d_call: TRBD1; v_call: TRBV20-1; clone_size: few; cdr3_nt: TGCAGTGCTGGACAGGGGGCGCCAAGGCGAGCTTTCTTT; cdr3_aa: CSAGQGAPRRAFF